A single sample gave rise to the 24 T cell receptor beta chains below, sequenced in a study of blood T cell repertoires in COVID-19. Data came from immunoSEQ multiplex PCR; TCRdb stores just in-frame clones and leaves some out. The table has 85,000 to 90,000 clones, about 82% seen once. Sequences were obtained from peripheral blood. These receptors originate from a human donor in a cohort sampled during active COVID-19.

V is TRBV10-3 and J is TRBJ2-3; 7 bases agree with TRBD1. V shed 3 bases, J shed 3 bases, and the junction held 9 bases outside the gene matches. The CDR3 length is 16 residues. The germline V gene encodes CDR1 ENHRY and CDR2 SYGVKD. The CDR3 DNA follows: TGTGCCATCAGTGAAAGGGCAGGGGGTGGGACAGATACGCAGTATTTT. As protein: CAISERAGGGTDTQYF.

This clone was seen only once. V gene TRBV6-5 combines with J gene TRBJ2-2; 8 bases match TRBD1. J gave up 4 bases and V 0 bases, and 1 base lay outside the gene matches. Germline-derived CDR1 and CDR2 are MNHEY and SVGAGI. CDR3 length: 15 amino acids. Here the CDR3 reads CASSYSTGGTGELFF. The CDR3 DNA reads as TGTGCCAGCAGTTACTCTACAGGGGGCACCGGGGAGCTGTTTTTT.

The V call is TRBV9, the J call TRBJ2-2; TRBD2 aligns across 12 bases. The germline gives CDR1 SGDLS, CDR2 YYNGEE. J gave up 0 bases and V 4 bases, and 4 bases lay outside the gene matches. The CDR3 spans 17 residues. This CDR3 is CASSSGTSGPNTGELFF. The CDR3 nucleotides are TGTGCCAGCAGCAGCGGGACTAGCGGGCCGAACACCGGGGAGCTGTTTTTT.

The chain links TRBV9 to TRBJ2-2; 8 bases are shared with TRBD2. The germline CDR1 and CDR2 sequences are SGDLS and YYNGEE. CDR3 length: 15 amino acids. The trim removed 3 bases at V and 0 bases at J, leaving 1 base unmatched. This CDR3 reads CASSEAGANTGELFF. The DNA of the CDR3 is TGTGCCAGCAGCGAAGCGGGAGCGAACACCGGGGAGCTGTTTTTT.

The V call is TRBV7-2, the J call TRBJ2-7; 8 positions agree with TRBD1. J was trimmed by 5 bases and V by 5 bases; bases with no gene match: 20. The CDR3 is 18 residues long. CDR1 SGHTA and CDR2 FQGNSA come from the germline V gene. The CDR3 loop is CASSLRATVTGVRNEQYF. CDR3 coding DNA: TGTGCCAGCAGCCTAAGAGCGACCGTGACAGGGGTCCGGAACGAGCAGTACTTC.

This chain connects TRBV27 to TRBJ2-1; D gene ambiguous. Germline V lookup: CDR1 MNHEY, CDR2 SMNVEV (reference sequence). The V end lost 4 bases, the J end lost 7 bases, and 14 bases lay between the germline ends. This CDR3 is built from 14 residues. The CDR3 loop is CASSSLLSLNEQFF. In nucleotides, the CDR3 is TGTGCCAGCAGTTCTCTTCTATCCCTTAATGAGCAGTTCTTC.

The CDR3 DNA sequence: TGTGCCAGCAGCCTGGGGACTAGCGGGTTGAACAATGAGCAGTTCTTC. Protein product: CASSLGTSGLNNEQFF. V usage is TRBV5-4 and J usage is TRBJ2-1; 12 bases match TRBD2. V was pared by 4 bases and J by 5 bases, with 7 bases of the junction left unmatched. Germline V gene data show CDR1 as SGHNT and CDR2 as YYREEE (reference sequence). This CDR3 has 16 residues.

J is TRBJ2-7 and V is TRBV4-3, with 8 bases matching TRBD1. Germline V gene sequence: CDR1 LGHNA, CDR2 YSLEER. V lost 3 bases and J lost 3; bases outside the gene matches: 4. The CDR3 consists of 14 residues. The CDR3 loop is CASSHGQGVYEQYF. DNA for the CDR3: TGCGCCAGCAGCCACGGACAGGGAGTCTACGAGCAGTACTTC.

The chain has TRBV27 and TRBJ1-1, with D perhaps TRBD1 (5 bases). V was cut by 3 bases and J by 3 bases, with 11 bases left in between. CDR1 MNHEY and CDR2 SMNVEV come from the germline V gene (reference sequence). The CDR3 covers 14 residues. The CDR3: CASSLEWGDTEAFF. Here the CDR3 DNA reads TGTGCCAGCAGTTTGGAGTGGGGGGACACTGAAGCTTTCTTT.

V gene TRBV2 combines with J gene TRBJ2-1, with 9 bases aligning to TRBD2. Trimming at V came to 10 bases and at J to 0 bases, leaving 13 bases not matched to a gene. Per the germline V gene, CDR1 is SNHLY and CDR2 is FYNNEI. This CDR3 has 17 residues. CDR3 protein: CAINGGRVLSSYNEQFF. CDR3 nucleotides: TGTGCCATTAATGGCGGGAGGGTTCTGAGCTCCTACAATGAGCAGTTCTTC.

The gene calls are TRBV5-1 and TRBJ2-5; 10 nucleotides agree with TRBD1. Germline V gene sequence: CDR1 SGHRS, CDR2 YFSETQ. CDR3 size: 15 residues. Trimming at V came to 4 bases and at J to 5 bases, leaving 8 bases not matched to a gene. The CDR3 sequence is CASSGGQGSLETQYF. The CDR3 DNA follows: TGCGCCAGCAGCGGGGGACAGGGGAGCTTGGAGACCCAGTACTTC. Based on the CDR3 plus reference TRBV5-1 and TRBJ2-5, the full variable domain is KAGVTQTPRYLIKTRGQQVTLSCSPISGHRSVSWYQQTPGQGLQFLFEYFSETQRNKGNFPGRFSGRQFSNSRSEMNVSTLELGDSALYLCASSGGQGSLETQYFGPGTRLLVL.

This chain links TRBV19 with TRBJ1-5; 8 positions match TRBD1. With V trimmed by 6 bases and J by 2 bases, 6 bases remained unmatched. Germline CDR1 is LNHDA and CDR2 is SQIVND (reference sequence). This CDR3 comprises 15 residues. The CDR3 region has the DNA TGTGCCAGTAGCTTGGACAGGGAAGGCAATCAGCCCCAGCATTTT. It encodes CASSLDREGNQPQHF.

V and J are TRBV15 and TRBJ2-7, with D possibly being TRBD2 (6 bases). Per the germline V gene, CDR1 is LNHNV and CDR2 is YYDKDF (reference sequence). The CDR3 runs to 15 residues. Trimming pared 0 bases from V and 3 bases from J, leaving 12 bases between. CDR3 protein: CATSRDSQGLYEQYF. Here the CDR3 DNA reads TGTGCCACCAGCAGAGATAGTCAGGGACTCTACGAGCAGTACTTC.

V usage is TRBV5-1 and J usage is TRBJ1-6; tentative D call: TRBD1 (5 bases). CDR3 length: 15 residues. The germline gives CDR1 SGHRS, CDR2 YFSETQ. The ends were cut back, 0 bases at V and 7 bases at J, with 11 bases in the middle. CDR3: CASSLDAGLNSPLHF. Here the CDR3 DNA reads TGCGCCAGCAGCTTGGATGCAGGGCTAAATTCACCCCTCCACTTT.

The chain is built from TRBV7-9 and TRBJ2-1; D remains unclear. This CDR3 is built from 15 residues. The V gene's germline CDR1 is SEHNR and CDR2 FQNEAQ (reference sequence). The germline V and J ends were trimmed by 2 bases and 1 base, with 9 bases remaining between them. The CDR3 region is CASSLLRGSYNEQFF. The CDR3 DNA follows: TGTGCCAGCAGCTTATTACGCGGTTCCTACAATGAGCAGTTCTTC.

This chain links TRBV7-2 with TRBJ2-3; 8 bases fit TRBD2. After removal of 5 bases from V and 4 bases from J, the junction contained 8 bases not matched to a gene. Germline V gene lookup returns CDR1 SGHTA and CDR2 FQGNSA. CDR3 size: 15 residues. The CDR3 spells CASSPIGLAADTQYF. CDR3 coding DNA: TGTGCCAGCAGCCCCATAGGACTAGCTGCAGATACGCAGTATTTT.

The V call is TRBV6-5, the J call TRBJ1-5; the D gene is possibly TRBD1 (5 bases). Trimming stripped 0 bases from V and 5 bases from J, with 8 bases between. CDR1 is MNHEY and CDR2 is SVGAGI in the germline V gene. CDR3 length equals 14 residues. CDR3 nucleotides: TGTGCCAGCAGTTACTCGTGGGGGGATCAGCCCCAGCATTTT. It encodes CASSYSWGDQPQHF.

V and J are TRBV5-6 and TRBJ2-1; 12 bases agree with TRBD2. This CDR3 region has 16 residues. Trimming took 0 bases from V and 4 from J; bases not matched to a gene: 2. Germline CDR1 SGHDT, CDR2 YYEEEE. This CDR3 is CASSLEGLAGYNEQFF. For the CDR3, the DNA is TGTGCCAGCAGCTTGGAGGGACTAGCGGGTTACAATGAGCAGTTCTTC.

V and J are TRBV19 and TRBJ2-2; tentative D call: TRBD2 (5 bases). From germline, CDR1 is LNHDA and CDR2 SQIVND (reference sequence). CDR3 size: 15 residues. V was trimmed by 3 bases and J by 1 base, leaving 9 bases between them. Here the CDR3 reads CASSILAGNTGELFF. The CDR3 nucleotides read TGTGCCAGTAGTATTCTGGCGGGGAACACCGGGGAGCTGTTTTTT.

The gene calls are TRBV9 and TRBJ1-2; 8 positions match TRBD1. The junction had 13 bases not matched to a gene; V was cut back by 5 bases and J by 7 bases. The CDR3 covers 15 residues. Germline CDR1 SGDLS, CDR2 YYNGEE. The CDR3 coding sequence is TGTGCCAGCAGTCCCCTCCCGGACAGGGATTTTGGCTACACCTTC. Its protein is CASSPLPDRDFGYTF. Full variable domain (rest looked up from reference TRBV9 and TRBJ1-2): DSGVTQTPKHLITATGQRVTLRCSPRSGDLSVYWYQQSLDQGLQFLIQYYNGEERAKGNILERFSAQQFPDLHSELNLSSLELGDSALYFCASSPLPDRDFGYTFGSGTRLTVV.

The gene calls are TRBV27 and TRBJ2-1; 9 bases agree with TRBD2. J lost 3 bases, V lost 7 bases, and 16 bases had no gene match. The CDR3 extends over 18 amino acids. Germline V gives CDR1 MNHEY, CDR2 SMNVEV (reference sequence). CDR3 in DNA: TGTGCCAGCACCCCGGTTTTAGCGGGAGTAACACACTACAATGAGCAGTTCTTC. This codes for CASTPVLAGVTHYNEQFF.

This rearrangement joins TRBV2 to TRBJ2-2; D is ambiguous. There are 14 residues in the CDR3. V lost 5 bases to trimming and J lost 4 bases, with 11 bases between them. The germline CDR1 and CDR2 sequences are SNHLY and FYNNEI. The CDR3: CASSNSLFTGELFF. DNA for the CDR3: TGTGCCAGCAGTAATTCCCTATTCACCGGGGAGCTGTTTTTT.

This chain links TRBV3-1 (or the pseudogene TRBV3-2) with TRBJ1-1; unclear D gene. The germline V gene has CDR1 LGHDT and CDR2 YNNKEL (reference sequence). With 4 bases removed from V and 0 bases from J, the gap between germline ends came to 6 bases. The CDR3 covers 13 residues. The CDR3 DNA reads TGTGCCAGCAGCCTCACACTGAACACTGAAGCTTTCTTT. The encoded protein is CASSLTLNTEAFF.

This clone was recorded once. This chain uses TRBV20-1 with TRBJ2-2; possibly TRBD2 for D (6 bases). The CDR3 spans 15 residues. Germline lookup yields CDR1 DFQATT and CDR2 SNEGSKA (reference sequence). Trimming removed 3 bases from V and 5 bases from J, with 16 bases in between. CDR3 bases: TGCAGTGCTAGTGATTTCAGGAGCGGGACCGGGGAGCTGTTTTTT. It encodes CSASDFRSGTGELFF.